These 15 T cell receptor beta chains share one sample of origin, sequenced in a study of identical twins. TCRdb itself ran the 5' RACE reads through MiXCR, one entry per CDR3 protein. The sample shows fewer than 900,000 distinct CDR3 sequences, 18% of them seen only once. These data are also associated with another study on T cells expressing NK-cell markers.

Sequenced input: PBMCs. These receptors were obtained from a woman in her late teens or twenties in good health.

The gene calls are TRBV5-1 and TRBJ2-1; TRBD1 is a possible D gene (6 bases). Germline assignment: CDR1 SGHRS and CDR2 YFSETQ. Trimming removed 5 bases at V and 0 bases at J, with 12 bases between. The CDR3 length is 15 residues. The CDR3 DNA is TGCGCCAGCAGGTGGATAGGGGGCTCCTACAATGAGCAGTTCTTC. Its protein product is CASRWIGGSYNEQFF.

This chain uses TRBV29-1 with TRBJ2-3, with TRBD2 matching 8 bases. This CDR3 spans 12 amino acids. The germline V gene has CDR1 SQVTM and CDR2 ANQGSEA. The ends lost 5 bases at V and 4 bases at J; junction bases unmatched: 2. CDR3 DNA: TGCAGCGTTAGCGGGAGCCCAGATACGCAGTATTTT. Translated, it gives CSVSGSPDTQYF.

The V gene is TRBV12-3 or TRBV12-4, the J gene TRBJ2-1; 8 bases agree with TRBD2. V lost 5 bases to trimming and J lost 4 bases; unmatched junction nucleotides: 10. The CDR3 contains 16 residues. CDR3: CASSPRGATLYNEQFF. In DNA form, the CDR3 reads TGTGCCAGCAGTCCGCGGGGGGCGACCCTTTACAATGAGCAGTTCTTC.

In its sample, this clonotype was seen a few times. The V gene is TRBV6-1, the J gene TRBJ2-7; 9 bases line up with TRBD2. The CDR3 runs to 14 residues. V gave up 8 bases and J gave up 5 bases; unmatched junction bases: 10. CDR1 is MNHNS, CDR2 SASEGT, per germline. The CDR3, as DNA: TGTGCCAGCGGTGGATATAGCGGGAGCAACGAGCAGTACTTC. Protein product: CASGGYSGSNEQYF.

This sequence joins TRBV10-3 and TRBJ1-4; D not certain. The germline CDR1 and CDR2 sequences are ENHRY and SYGVKD. Trimming shortened V by 8 bases and J by 0 bases, and 7 bases separated the two germline ends. The CDR3 length is 13 residues. The CDR3 bases are TGTGCCATCTCTCGAGCAACTAATGAAAAACTGTTTTTT. As protein: CAISRATNEKLFF.

V and J are TRBV6-1 and TRBJ1-5; 7 nucleotides match TRBD1. The CDR3 is 15 residues long. J was trimmed by 3 bases and V by 6 bases; bases with no gene match: 8. In germline, CDR1 is MNHNS, CDR2 SASEGT. The CDR3 bases are TGTGCCAGCAGATCGACACAGGGGAACAATCAGCCCCAGCATTTT. Translating it yields CASRSTQGNNQPQHF.

The chain is built from TRBV9 and TRBJ2-7, with 9 nucleotides matching TRBD2. Trimming at V came to 0 bases and at J to 1 base, leaving 2 bases not matched to a gene. Germline V gene lookup returns CDR1 SGDLS and CDR2 YYNGEE. This CDR3 region has 15 residues. The CDR3, as DNA: TGTGCCAGCAGCGTAGGCGGGGGGGATTCCTACGAGCAGTACTTC. Its translation: CASSVGGGDSYEQYF.

This clonotype has a handful of counts. The rearrangement links TRBV10-3 to TRBJ2-1; 13 bases are shared with TRBD2. V dropped 4 bases and J dropped 5; count of bases not matched to a gene: 5. The CDR3 loop spans 16 amino acids. CDR1 and CDR2 (germline): ENHRY, SYGVKD. The CDR3 nucleotides are TGTGCCATCAGTGTACTAGCGGGAGGGTTCGACAATGAGCAGTTCTTC. This codes for CAISVLAGGFDNEQFF.

The V gene is TRBV20-1, the J gene TRBJ2-2, with TRBD2 matching over 8 bases. Germline lookup yields CDR1 DFQATT and CDR2 SNEGSKA (reference sequence). Losses at the gene ends were 5 bases for V and 5 bases for J; bases not matched to a gene: 10. This CDR3 is built from 15 residues. CDR3 sequence (DNA): TGCAGTGCTGTACCCGGACTAGCTGGGACCGGGGAGCTGTTTTTT. This encodes CSAVPGLAGTGELFF.

The chain recombines TRBV9 with TRBJ2-1; D unresolved. Germline CDR1 SGDLS, CDR2 YYNGEE. V was clipped by 0 bases and J by 8 bases, with 15 bases between them. The CDR3 loop spans 15 amino acids. The CDR3 nucleotides read TGTGCCAGCAGCGTAGAAGGGCACCCCGGCGATGAGCAGTTCTTC. Translated: CASSVEGHPGDEQFF.

The chain uses TRBV12-3 or TRBV12-4 and TRBJ1-1, with D perhaps TRBD1 (5 bases). Trimming shortened V by 0 bases and J by 10 bases, and 9 bases separated the two germline ends. This CDR3 is built from 12 residues. Written as DNA, the CDR3 is TGTGCCAGCAGTTTAGCGCGGGGGACAGCTTTCTTT. It codes for CASSLARGTAFF.

This clonotype turned up a few times. This chain connects TRBV6-5 to TRBJ2-2, with a possible D match to TRBD2 (6 bases). With 4 bases removed from V and 3 bases from J, the gap between germline ends came to 9 bases. This CDR3 comprises 14 residues. Germline assignment: CDR1 MNHEY and CDR2 SVGAGI. The CDR3 nucleotides read TGTGCCAGCAGTTCGGGGGAAGACACCGGGGAGCTGTTTTTT. Translating gives CASSSGEDTGELFF.

This clonotype was seen many times. This rearrangement joins TRBV12-3 or TRBV12-4 to TRBJ2-1; D possibly corresponds to TRBD2 (6 bases). The CDR3 totals 14 residues. V was trimmed by 5 bases and J by 8 bases, leaving 16 bases between them. The CDR3 is CASSTIRGGDEQFF. The CDR3 nucleotides read TGTGCCAGCAGTACCATAAGGGGCGGGGATGAGCAGTTCTTC.

This clonotype has only a few counts. The chain carries TRBV21-1 and TRBJ2-7; the D segment call TRBD2 is taken from the table without a DNA check. TRBV21-1 has pseudogene status. This CDR3 has 16 amino acids. CDR3 bases: TGTGCCAGCAGCAAACAAAGCGGGCGGCTACCCTACGAGCAGTACTTC. Translation gives CASSKQSGRLPYEQYF.

This clonotype came up a few times. V gene TRBV5-6 combines with J gene TRBJ2-7; perhaps TRBD1 as D (6 bases). Trimming left V 6 bases short and J 6 bases short, with 22 bases between. The CDR3 has 15 residues. Germline V gives CDR1 SGHDT, CDR2 YYEEEE. CDR3 sequence (DNA): TGTGCCAGCACCCGGTACAGGGCCGGGTACAGCGAGCAGTACTTC. As protein: CASTRYRAGYSEQYF.